A single sample is the source of the 19 T cell receptor beta chains below, sequenced in a study of blood T cell repertoires in COVID-19. Method: immunoSEQ multiplex PCR; TCRdb's copy keeps in-frame clones and lacks some. The table has just under 45,000 clones, around 87% seen once. Sequencing was carried out using peripheral blood. The receptors were gathered from a man aged 35 to 55 with COVID-19, enrolled during active disease.

The chain is built from TRBV19 and TRBJ1-1; D gene unclear. Deletions cut 7 bases from V and 2 bases from J, with 20 bases between. The CDR3 length is 16 residues. Germline V gene data show CDR1 as LNHDA and CDR2 as SQIVND (reference sequence). The CDR3 DNA reads TGTGCCAGTAAGGCCCACCTCTCGGAGAGTAACACTGAAGCTTTCTTT. It yields the protein CASKAHLSESNTEAFF.

The rearrangement uses TRBV29-1 and TRBJ1-2; D might be TRBD1 (5 bases). Germline CDR1 and CDR2: SQVTM and ANQGSEA. V gave up 8 bases and J gave up 2 bases, with 12 bases separating them. The CDR3 runs to 12 residues. The CDR3 loop is CSTVGGNYGYTF. CDR3 DNA: TGCAGCACCGTGGGGGGGAACTATGGCTACACCTTC.

This clone was found once. The V and J genes are TRBV28 and TRBJ1-3; D is perhaps TRBD1 (5 bases). The CDR3 sequence is 15 residues long. The germline V gene encodes CDR1 MDHEN and CDR2 SYDVKM. V gave up 9 bases and J gave up 3 bases, with 18 bases separating them. The CDR3 here is CASSEIAGGGNTIYF. CDR3 in DNA: TGTGCCAGTAGTGAAATCGCGGGGGGTGGAAACACCATATATTTT.

This clone was counted a single time. The chain recombines TRBV28 with TRBJ1-6; D call uncertain. The CDR3 has 11 residues. V gave up 5 bases and J gave up 7 bases, with 3 bases separating them. Germline lookup yields CDR1 MDHEN and CDR2 SYDVKM. The CDR3 coding sequence is TGTGCCAGCAGTCTCAATTCACCCCTCCACTTT. Its protein product is CASSLNSPLHF.

The rearrangement uses TRBV2 and TRBJ1-1, with a weak D call TRBD1 (6 bases). The CDR3 extends over 14 amino acids. Germline V CDR1 and CDR2: SNHLY, FYNNEI. The V end was cut by 6 bases, the J end by 7 bases, with 18 bases between. This CDR3 is CASSVGQRPSEAFF. The CDR3 DNA follows: TGTGCCAGCAGCGTAGGACAGAGGCCAAGTGAAGCTTTCTTT.

The rearrangement joins TRBV7-2 to TRBJ2-7; 8 bases are a match to TRBD1. Germline loops: CDR1 SGHTA, CDR2 FQGNSA. This CDR3 spans 15 amino acids. The trim removed 5 bases at V and 2 bases at J, leaving 8 bases unmatched. DNA of the CDR3: TGTGCCAGCAGCCCTAAAACAGGGGGGCCCTACGAGCAGTACTTC. The encoded protein is CASSPKTGGPYEQYF.

V is TRBV4-1 and J is TRBJ2-5, with 12 bases that match TRBD1. Germline lookup yields CDR1 MGHRA and CDR2 YSYEKL. CDR3 length: 21 residues. V dropped 3 bases and J dropped 1; count of bases not matched to a gene: 18. As DNA, the CDR3 is TGCGCCAGCAGCCACCCCACGTCCGGGACAGGGGGCGCGGGCCGCCAAGAGACCCAGTACTTC. Encoded protein: CASSHPTSGTGGAGRQETQYF.

The rearrangement uses TRBV10-3 and TRBJ1-2; maybe TRBD1 (5 bases). The V gene lost 5 bases and the J gene lost 6 bases, with 13 bases spanning the gap. Germline CDR1 reads ENHRY; CDR2 reads SYGVKD. CDR3 length: 13 residues. As DNA, the CDR3 is TGTGCCATCAGTCCTGATAGGGGCCATGGCTACACCTTC. This translates into CAISPDRGHGYTF.

The chain couples TRBV7-2 to TRBJ2-5; weak D call: TRBD2 (5 bases). The CDR3 has 15 amino acids. The ends were cut back, 1 base at V and 4 bases at J, with 13 bases in the middle. In germline, CDR1 is SGHTA, CDR2 FQGNSA. The CDR3: CASSLGLAGGETQYF. The DNA for the CDR3 is TGTGCCAGCAGCTTAGGTCTAGCTGGAGGAGAGACCCAGTACTTC.

This chain joins TRBV19 and TRBJ2-2, with TRBD2 as a possible D gene (5 bases). V was trimmed by 5 bases and J by 7 bases, leaving 17 bases between them. This CDR3 has 15 residues. Germline loops: CDR1 LNHDA, CDR2 SQIVND (reference sequence). The CDR3 coding sequence is TGTGCCAGTAGTGCGGCCGGACTCAAAAACGGGGAGCTGTTTTTT. Protein product: CASSAAGLKNGELFF. The complete variable domain, with remaining parts taken from reference TRBV19 and TRBJ2-2, reads DGGITQSPKYLFRKEGQNVTLSCEQNLNHDAMYWYRQDPGQGLRLIYYSQIVNDFQKGDIAEGYSVSREKKESFPLTVTSAQKNPTAFYLCASSAAGLKNGELFFGEGSRLTVL.

V gene TRBV5-5 combines with J gene TRBJ2-1; 7 bases match TRBD2. The CDR3 is made up of 14 amino acids. Germline CDR1 is SGHKS and CDR2 is YYEKEE (reference sequence). V was clipped by 4 bases and J by 5 bases; unmatched bases: 6. The CDR3 protein is CASSGGDHHNEQFF. The CDR3 DNA follows: TGTGCCAGCAGCGGGGGGGACCACCACAATGAGCAGTTCTTC. Combining the CDR3 with reference TRBV5-5 and TRBJ2-1 gives the whole variable domain DAGVTQSPTHLIKTRGQQVTLRCSPISGHKSVSWYQQVLGQGPQFIFQYYEKEERGRGNFPDRFSARQFPNYSSELNVNALLLGDSALYLCASSGGDHHNEQFFGPGTRLTVL.

V usage is TRBV7-9 and J usage is TRBJ2-5; TRBD2 matches 11 bases. The germline CDR1 and CDR2 sequences are SEHNR and FQNEAQ (reference sequence). The junction had 2 bases not matched to a gene; V was cut back by 6 bases and J by 5 bases. The CDR3 totals 13 residues. The CDR3 protein is CASRASGRETQYF. The CDR3 coding sequence is TGTGCCAGCAGGGCTAGCGGGAGGGAGACCCAGTACTTC.

The chain employs TRBV28 and TRBJ2-7, with D possibly matching TRBD2 (6 bases). The germline V gene encodes CDR1 MDHEN and CDR2 SYDVKM. This CDR3 contains 18 residues. The V end lost 2 bases, the J end lost 2 bases, and 22 bases lay between the germline ends. CDR3 sequence reads: CASSLIVGGARDPYEQYF. The CDR3 region has the DNA TGTGCCAGCAGTTTAATCGTGGGGGGAGCCAGGGACCCCTACGAGCAGTACTTC.

The V and J genes are TRBV4-2 and TRBJ2-1; D is perhaps TRBD2 (6 bases). The germline V and J ends were trimmed by 3 bases and 2 bases, with 11 bases remaining between them. Germline lookup yields CDR1 LGHNA and CDR2 YNFKEQ. There are 15 residues in the CDR3. DNA for the CDR3: TGTGCCAGCAGCCAGGGAGGCTACCCCTACAATGAGCAGTTCTTC. Translating it yields CASSQGGYPYNEQFF.

The chain uses TRBV28 and TRBJ1-2; 7 bases line up with TRBD1. The CDR3 is made up of 14 amino acids. CDR1 is MDHEN, CDR2 SYDVKM, per germline. With V trimmed by 6 bases and J by 5 bases, 9 bases remained unmatched. CDR3 DNA sequence: TGTGCCAGCAGCAGAGCAGGGGGTACTTATGGCTACACCTTC. Translated: CASSRAGGTYGYTF.

The chain combines TRBV7-9 with TRBJ1-2; D gene unclear. This CDR3 is built from 13 residues. The V end lost 7 bases, the J end lost 4 bases, and 13 bases lay between the germline ends. The germline V gene encodes CDR1 SEHNR and CDR2 FQNEAQ (reference sequence). The CDR3 region is CASTGTSGYGYTF. The CDR3 DNA sequence: TGTGCCAGCACCGGAACCTCAGGCTATGGCTACACCTTC.

CDR3 DNA sequence: TGTGCCAGCAGGACAGGGATGGGGCCCCTCCACTTT. Its protein product is CASRTGMGPLHF. The chain uses TRBV27 and TRBJ1-6; 7 nucleotides agree with TRBD1. The CDR3 has 12 amino acids. CDR1 is MNHEY, CDR2 SMNVEV, per germline (reference sequence). V gave up 6 bases and J gave up 13 bases; unmatched junction bases: 6.

V usage is TRBV2 and J usage is TRBJ2-3, with 12 bases aligning to TRBD2. The CDR3 has 15 amino acids. Trimming removed 9 bases from V and 2 bases from J; junction bases left unmatched: 6. Germline V gene data show CDR1 as SNHLY and CDR2 as FYNNEI. The CDR3 DNA is TGTGCCAGTAAGCTAGCGGGAGGGCCCACAGATACGCAGTATTTT. Its protein is CASKLAGGPTDTQYF.

The J gene is TRBJ2-5, the V gene TRBV6-6; D is unresolved. CDR3 length equals 12 residues. The germline gives CDR1 MNHNY, CDR2 SVGAGI (reference sequence). The germline V and J ends were trimmed by 0 bases and 4 bases, with 3 bases remaining between them. CDR3 coding DNA: TGTGCCAGCAGTTACTCCGTAGAGACCCAGTACTTC. Translating gives CASSYSVETQYF.